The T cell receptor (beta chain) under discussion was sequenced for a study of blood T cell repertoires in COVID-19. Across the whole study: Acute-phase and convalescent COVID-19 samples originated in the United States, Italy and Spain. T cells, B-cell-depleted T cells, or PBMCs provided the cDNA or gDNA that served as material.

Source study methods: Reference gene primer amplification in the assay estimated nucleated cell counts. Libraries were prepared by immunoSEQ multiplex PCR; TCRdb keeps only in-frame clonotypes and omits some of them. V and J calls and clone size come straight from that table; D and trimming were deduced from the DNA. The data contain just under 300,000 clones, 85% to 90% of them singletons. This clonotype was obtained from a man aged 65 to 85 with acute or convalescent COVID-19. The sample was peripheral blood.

The chain's CDR3 is CASSLSRGYEQYF. The CDR3 coding sequence is TGTGCCAGCAGTTTGTCCCGGGGCTACGAGCAGTACTTC. The rearrangement joins TRBV12-3 or TRBV12-4 to TRBJ2-7, with D possibly TRBD2 on 5 matching bases. The CDR3 is made up of 13 amino acids. V was clipped by 3 bases and J by 3 bases, with 9 bases between them.